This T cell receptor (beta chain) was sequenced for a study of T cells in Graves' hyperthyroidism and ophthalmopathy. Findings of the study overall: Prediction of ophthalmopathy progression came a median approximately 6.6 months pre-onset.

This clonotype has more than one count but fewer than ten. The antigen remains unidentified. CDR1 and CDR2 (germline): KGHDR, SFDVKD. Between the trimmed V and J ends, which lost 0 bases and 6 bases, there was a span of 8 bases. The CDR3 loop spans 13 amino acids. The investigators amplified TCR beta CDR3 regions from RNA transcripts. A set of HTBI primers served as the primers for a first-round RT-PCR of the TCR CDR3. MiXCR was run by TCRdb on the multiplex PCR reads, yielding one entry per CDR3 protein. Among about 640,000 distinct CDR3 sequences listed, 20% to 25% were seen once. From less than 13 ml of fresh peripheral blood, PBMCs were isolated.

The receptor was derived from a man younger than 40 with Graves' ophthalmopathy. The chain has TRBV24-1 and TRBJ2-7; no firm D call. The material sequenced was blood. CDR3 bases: TGTGCCACCAGTGATTTGAAGGGTCCCGAGCAGTACTTC. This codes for CATSDLKGPEQYF.